Included here is one TCR beta chain sequence, with context. Its antigen is not identified. Assay used: immunoSEQ multiplex PCR; TCRdb lists only in-frame clones, some missing. The sample lists 600,000 or so clones, 95% to 98% occurring once. The V segment lost 3 bases and the J segment 8 bases; nucleotides outside the gene matches: 6. Germline CDR1 and CDR2: LNHNV and YYDKDF (reference sequence). The CDR3 spans 14 residues. CD8 cells regarded as naive lacked CD45RO, were positively chosen for CCR7, and omitted terminally differentiated effector memory CD45RA+ cells. This entry comes from a study of shared clonotypes between healthy human individuals. Study as a whole: Every donor yielded three CD4 naive, three CD4 memory, two CD8 naive and one CD8 memory plate.

Findings of the study overall: Relative to their counterparts shared across all four donors, non-shared clonotypes exhibited diminished generation probabilities. Read depth was anticipated to influence clonotype sharing among donors. Roughly 5.3% of naive CD4 clonotypes were common to a handful of donors.

The V call is TRBV15, the J call TRBJ2-1; 8 nucleotides line up with TRBD1. Sequencing was done on a sample of naive CD8+ T cells sorted from blood. This TCR was recovered from a man aged 25-40 years in good health. The CDR3 sequence is CATSRGGQVDEQFF. In DNA, the CDR3 is TGTGCCACCAGCAGGGGGGGACAGGTCGATGAGCAGTTCTTC.